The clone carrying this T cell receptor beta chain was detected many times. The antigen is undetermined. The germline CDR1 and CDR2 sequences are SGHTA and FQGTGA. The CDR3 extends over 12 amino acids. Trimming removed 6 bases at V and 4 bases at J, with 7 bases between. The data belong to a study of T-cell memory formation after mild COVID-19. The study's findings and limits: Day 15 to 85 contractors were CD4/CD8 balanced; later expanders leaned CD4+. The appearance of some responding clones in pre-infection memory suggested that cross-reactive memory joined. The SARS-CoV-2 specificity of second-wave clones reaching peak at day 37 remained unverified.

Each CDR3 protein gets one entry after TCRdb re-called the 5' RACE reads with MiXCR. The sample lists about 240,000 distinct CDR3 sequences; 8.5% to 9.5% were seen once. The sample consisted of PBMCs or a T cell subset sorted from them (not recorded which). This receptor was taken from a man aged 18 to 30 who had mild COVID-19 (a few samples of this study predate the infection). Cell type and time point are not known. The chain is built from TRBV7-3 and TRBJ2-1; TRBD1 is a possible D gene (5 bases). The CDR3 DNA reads TGTGCCAGCAGTAACAGGTACAATGAGCAGTTCTTC. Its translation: CASSNRYNEQFF.